This TCR beta chain was captured by sequencing in a study of CD8 T cells in Susac syndrome. Looking at the study overall: Blood was drawn from Susac syndrome patients while they were therapy-naive, on corticosteroids, or on intravenous immunoglobulin alone.

TCR beta sequencing was performed on blood CD8+ and CD4+ T cells. Negative isolation yielded CD8+ and CD4+ T cells; FACS enriched TEMRA cells. The CDR3 covers 13 residues. Germline V gene lookup returns CDR1 SGHNT and CDR2 YYREEE (reference sequence). V lost 2 bases, J lost 0 bases, and 5 bases lay in between. An amount of RNA that ranged from roughly 0.45 to 1 ug was reverse transcribed with random hexamers. TCRdb re-called the immunoSEQ multiplex PCR reads through MiXCR, storing one row per CDR3 protein. The sample includes tens of thousands of distinct CDR3 sequences, about 95% of them seen just once.

The sequence derives from a human donor with Susac syndrome. This chain links TRBV5-4 with TRBJ1-1; unclear D gene. Specimen: CD8+ T cells from PBMCs. The CDR3 sequence is CASSFMLNTEAFF. For the CDR3, the DNA is TGTGCCAGCAGCTTTATGTTGAACACTGAAGCTTTCTTT. Full variable domain (rest looked up from reference TRBV5-4 and TRBJ1-1): ETGVTQSPTHLIKTRGQQVTLRCSSQSGHNTVSWYQQALGQGPQFIFQYYREEENGRGNFPPRFSGLQFPNYSSELNVNALELDDSALYLCASSFMLNTEAFFGQGTRLTVV.